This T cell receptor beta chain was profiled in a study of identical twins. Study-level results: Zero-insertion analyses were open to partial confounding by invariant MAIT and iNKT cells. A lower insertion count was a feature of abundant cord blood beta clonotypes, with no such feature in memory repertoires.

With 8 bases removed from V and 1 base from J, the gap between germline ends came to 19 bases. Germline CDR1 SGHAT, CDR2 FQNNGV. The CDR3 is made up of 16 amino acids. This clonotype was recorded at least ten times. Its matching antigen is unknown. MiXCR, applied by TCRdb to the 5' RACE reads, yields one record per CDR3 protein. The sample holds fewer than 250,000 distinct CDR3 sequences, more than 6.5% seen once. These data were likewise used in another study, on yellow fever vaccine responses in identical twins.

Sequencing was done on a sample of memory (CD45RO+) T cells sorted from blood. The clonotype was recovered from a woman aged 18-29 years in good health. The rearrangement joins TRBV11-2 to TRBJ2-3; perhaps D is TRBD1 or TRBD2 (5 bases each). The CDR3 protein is CASGAGGNPRTDTQYF. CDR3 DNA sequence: TGTGCCAGCGGGGCGGGTGGGAACCCGCGCACAGATACGCAGTATTTT.